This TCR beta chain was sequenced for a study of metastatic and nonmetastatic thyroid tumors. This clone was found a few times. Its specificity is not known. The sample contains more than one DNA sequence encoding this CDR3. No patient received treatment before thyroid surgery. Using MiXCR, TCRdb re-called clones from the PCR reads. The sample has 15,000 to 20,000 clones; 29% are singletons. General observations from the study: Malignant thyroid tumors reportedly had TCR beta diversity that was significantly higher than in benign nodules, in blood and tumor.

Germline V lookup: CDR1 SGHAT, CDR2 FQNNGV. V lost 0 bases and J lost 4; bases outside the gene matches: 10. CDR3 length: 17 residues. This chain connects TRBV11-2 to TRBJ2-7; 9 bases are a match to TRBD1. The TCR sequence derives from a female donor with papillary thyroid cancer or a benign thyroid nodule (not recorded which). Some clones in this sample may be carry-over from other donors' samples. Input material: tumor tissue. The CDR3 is CASSLEGEQGARYEQYF. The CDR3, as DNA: TGTGCCAGCAGCTTAGAGGGGGAACAGGGGGCGAGGTACGAGCAGTACTTC.